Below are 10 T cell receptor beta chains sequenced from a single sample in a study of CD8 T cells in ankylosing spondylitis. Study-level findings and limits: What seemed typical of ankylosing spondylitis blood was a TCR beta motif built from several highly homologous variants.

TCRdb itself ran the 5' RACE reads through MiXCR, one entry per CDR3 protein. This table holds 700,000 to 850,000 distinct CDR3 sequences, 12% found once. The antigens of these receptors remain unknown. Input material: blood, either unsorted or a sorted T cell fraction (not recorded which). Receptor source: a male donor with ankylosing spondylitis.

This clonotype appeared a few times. The CDR3 loop is CASSYARARGETQYF. The CDR3 nucleotides read TGTGCCAGCAGTTACGCCAGGGCCAGAGGCGAGACCCAGTACTTC. The chain employs TRBV6-2 or TRBV6-3 and TRBJ2-5; TRBD1 is a possible D gene (5 bases). Germline V gene lookup returns CDR1 MNHEY and CDR2 SVGEGT. This CDR3 comprises 15 residues. V gave up 2 bases and J gave up 5 bases, with 15 bases separating them.

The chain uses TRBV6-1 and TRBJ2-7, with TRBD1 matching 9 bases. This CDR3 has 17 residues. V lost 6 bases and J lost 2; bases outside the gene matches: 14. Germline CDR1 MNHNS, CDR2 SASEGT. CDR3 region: CASSPRPGQGSAYEQYF. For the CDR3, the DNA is TGTGCCAGCAGCCCCCGACCGGGACAGGGTTCCGCCTACGAGCAGTACTTC.

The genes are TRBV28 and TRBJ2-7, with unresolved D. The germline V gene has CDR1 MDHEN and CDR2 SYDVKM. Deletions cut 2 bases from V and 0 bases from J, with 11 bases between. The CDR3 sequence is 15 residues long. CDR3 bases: TGTGCCAGCAGTTTACTAGGGAAGAGCTCCTACGAGCAGTACTTC. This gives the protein CASSLLGKSSYEQYF.

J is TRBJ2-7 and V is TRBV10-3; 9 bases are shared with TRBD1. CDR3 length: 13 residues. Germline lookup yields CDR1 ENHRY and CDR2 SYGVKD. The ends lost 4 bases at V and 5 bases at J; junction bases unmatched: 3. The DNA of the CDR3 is TGTGCCATCAGTGCGACAGGGGGAAACGAGCAGTACTTC. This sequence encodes CAISATGGNEQYF.

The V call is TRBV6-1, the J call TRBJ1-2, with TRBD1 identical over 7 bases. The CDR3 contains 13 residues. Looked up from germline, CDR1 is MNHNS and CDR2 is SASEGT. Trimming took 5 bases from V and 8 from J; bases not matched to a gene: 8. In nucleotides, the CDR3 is TGTGCCAGCAGTACCAGGGACAGAGAGGGCTACACCTTC. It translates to CASSTRDREGYTF.

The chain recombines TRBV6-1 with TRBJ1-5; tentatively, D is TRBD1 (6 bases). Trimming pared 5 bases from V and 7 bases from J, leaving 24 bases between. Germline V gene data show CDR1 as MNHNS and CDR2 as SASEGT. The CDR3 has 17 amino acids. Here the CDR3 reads CASSPRGGRQLRQPQHF. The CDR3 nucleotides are TGTGCCAGCAGTCCCCGAGGGGGGCGTCAGTTGAGACAGCCCCAGCATTTT.

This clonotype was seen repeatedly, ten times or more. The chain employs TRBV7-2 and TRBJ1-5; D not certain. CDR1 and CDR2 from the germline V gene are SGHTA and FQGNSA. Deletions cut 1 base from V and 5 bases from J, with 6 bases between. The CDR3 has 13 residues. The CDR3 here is CASSLVAYQPQHF. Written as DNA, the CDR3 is TGTGCCAGCAGCTTAGTAGCCTATCAGCCCCAGCATTTT.

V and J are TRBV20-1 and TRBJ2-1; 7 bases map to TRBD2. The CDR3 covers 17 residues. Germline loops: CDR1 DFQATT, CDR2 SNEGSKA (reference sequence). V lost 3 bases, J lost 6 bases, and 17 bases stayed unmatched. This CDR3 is CSASRMVAAGEGNEQFF. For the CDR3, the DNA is TGCAGTGCTAGCAGGATGGTAGCCGCGGGAGAAGGCAATGAGCAGTTCTTC.

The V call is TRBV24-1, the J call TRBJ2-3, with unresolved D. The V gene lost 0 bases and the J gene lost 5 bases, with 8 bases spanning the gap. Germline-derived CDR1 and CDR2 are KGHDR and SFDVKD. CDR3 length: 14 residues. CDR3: CATSDLRRGDTQYF. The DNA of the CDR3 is TGTGCCACCAGTGATTTGCGGCGTGGAGATACGCAGTATTTT.

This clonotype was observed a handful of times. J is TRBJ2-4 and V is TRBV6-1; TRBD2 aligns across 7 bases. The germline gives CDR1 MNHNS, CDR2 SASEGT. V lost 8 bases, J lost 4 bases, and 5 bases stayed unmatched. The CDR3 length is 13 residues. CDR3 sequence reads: CASREAGKNIQYF. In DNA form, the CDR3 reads TGTGCCAGCCGGGAAGCGGGGAAAAACATTCAGTACTTC.